This is a list of T cell receptor beta chains from one sample in a study of cytomegalovirus exposure and HLA in healthy donors. Clones were sequenced by immunoSEQ multiplex PCR, and TCRdb holds only the in-frame ones, with some missing. The sample has over 200,000 clones; approximately 82% are singletons. The sample consisted of PBMCs. These receptors were obtained from a woman aged 40 to 55 in good health and CMV-seronegative. Both conserved end residues are part of each CDR3. A D gene is named only where the DNA matches it firmly. Size is omitted from some rows. Given values are once, few, many or a class for expanded clones.

j_call v_call d_call cdr3_length clone_size cdr3_aa cdr3_nt
TRBJ2-5 TRBV9 TRBD1 16 NA CASSPRDRAPKETQYF TGTGCCAGCAGCCCCCGGGACAGGGCCCCCAAAGAGACCCAGTACTTC
TRBJ1-5 TRBV19 NA 15 NA CASSMSRSQGQPQHF TGTGCCAGTAGTATGTCCCGGTCCCAGGGCCAGCCCCAGCATTTT
TRBJ1-5 TRBV18 NA 16 NA CASSQLTSVSNQPQHF TGTGCCAGCTCACAACTTACCAGCGTCAGCAATCAGCCCCAGCATTTT
TRBJ1-4 TRBV5-1 NA 15 NA CASSWTDPTNEKLFF TGCGCCAGCAGCTGGACAGACCCAACTAATGAAAAACTGTTTTTT
TRBJ2-2 TRBV7-3 NA 14 NA CASSSRGGPGELFF TGTGCCAGCAGCTCCCGGGGAGGCCCCGGGGAGCTGTTTTTT
TRBJ2-3 TRBV10-2 NA 11 NA CASSVADTQYF TGCGCCAGCAGTGTCGCAGATACGCAGTATTTT
TRBJ2-3 TRBV7-9 NA 16 few CASSPAVGEGTDTQYF TGTGCCAGCAGCCCCGCGGTGGGGGAGGGCACAGATACGCAGTATTTT
TRBJ2-3 TRBV7-9 TRBD1 14 NA CASSSDRGGDTQYF TGTGCCAGCAGCTCTGACAGGGGTGGAGATACGCAGTATTTT
TRBJ2-2 TRBV5-5 NA 16 once CASSYERQDNTGELFF TGTGCCAGCAGCTATGAAAGACAGGACAACACCGGGGAGCTGTTTTTT
TRBJ2-6 TRBV29-1 NA 13 few CTFKGPGANVLTF TGCACCTTTAAGGGGCCTGGGGCCAACGTCCTGACTTTC
TRBJ2-7 TRBV9 NA 15 NA CASSVGAGNSYEQYF TGTGCCAGCAGCGTAGGGGCAGGAAACTCCTACGAGCAGTACTTC
TRBJ2-7 TRBV2 TRBD2 15 few CASSSGTSEYYEQYF TGTGCCAGCAGCTCCGGGACTAGCGAGTATTACGAGCAGTACTTC
TRBJ1-1 TRBV12-5 TRBD1 17 once CASGLVLTRQGAPEAFF TGTGCTAGTGGTTTGGTACTAACCCGACAGGGTGCCCCTGAAGCTTTCTTT
TRBJ1-5 TRBV6-6 TRBD1 15 NA CASSYLGQGDQPQHF TGTGCCAGCAGTTACTTGGGGCAGGGGGATCAGCCCCAGCATTTT
TRBJ1-6 TRBV14 TRBD1 17 NA CASSQGARGPRVSPLHF TGTGCCAGCAGCCAAGGCGCAAGGGGGCCTCGGGTTTCACCCCTCCACTTT
TRBJ2-7 TRBV6-5 NA 13 NA CASSSRNSYEQYF TGTGCCAGCAGTTCGAGGAACTCCTACGAGCAGTACTTC
TRBJ2-5 TRBV2 NA 11 NA CASSLQETQYF TGTGCCAGCAGTCTTCAAGAGACCCAGTACTTC
TRBJ2-5 TRBV18 TRBD1 14 once CASSDGQGVETQYF TGTGCCAGCTCAGATGGACAGGGAGTGGAGACCCAGTACTTC
TRBJ2-3 TRBV6-5 NA 15 NA CASSHLGNRADTQYF TGTGCCAGCAGCCACCTGGGGAACAGGGCAGATACGCAGTATTTT
TRBJ2-7 TRBV27 NA 13 NA CASSPGKAYEQYF TGTGCCAGCAGCCCCGGGAAGGCCTACGAGCAGTACTTC
TRBJ2-2 TRBV11-3 NA 15 NA CASSLVRGLAGELFF TGTGCCAGCAGCTTAGTAAGGGGGTTGGCCGGGGAGCTGTTTTTT
TRBJ1-1 TRBV5-8 NA 13 NA CASSTDTYTEAFF TGTGCCAGCAGCACGGACACCTACACTGAAGCTTTCTTT
TRBJ2-7 TRBV15 TRBD2 15 few CATSTRLAGALEQYF TGTGCCACCAGCACGCGACTAGCGGGGGCCCTCGAGCAGTACTTC
TRBJ1-1 TRBV28 NA 11 NA CASSINTEAFF TGTGCCAGCAGCATTAACACTGAAGCTTTCTTT
TRBJ2-2 TRBV4-3 NA 16 NA CASSQEPGVDTGELFF TGCGCCAGCAGCCAAGAGCCGGGGGTAGACACCGGGGAGCTGTTTTTT
TRBJ2-1 TRBV19 TRBD2 17 NA CASSSETSGPSYNEQFF TGTGCCAGTAGTTCAGAGACTAGCGGACCCTCCTACAATGAGCAGTTCTTC
TRBJ1-5 TRBV19 NA 15 NA CASSTAGLSNQPQHF TGTGCCAGTAGTACCGCCGGTCTTTCCAATCAGCCCCAGCATTTT
TRBJ2-7 TRBV6-1 TRBD2 18 few CASSEPLAPGTSTYEQYF TGTGCCAGCAGTGAACCGCTGGCCCCTGGGACTAGCACCTACGAGCAGTACTTC
TRBJ1-2 TRBV5-6 TRBD1 17 NA CASSLGTGPLTRYGYTF TGTGCCAGCAGCCTCGGGACAGGTCCTCTAACTCGGTATGGCTACACCTTC
TRBJ2-3 TRBV19 TRBD2 15 NA CASSMRGGVRDTQYF TGTGCCAGTAGTATGCGGGGGGGGGTGAGAGATACGCAGTATTTT
TRBJ1-4 TRBV29-1 NA 12 NA CITWGGGEKLFF TGCATCACTTGGGGGGGAGGTGAAAAACTGTTTTTT
TRBJ1-2 TRBV6-4 TRBD1 14 once CASSDDRAGFGYTF TGTGCCAGCAGTGATGACAGGGCGGGCTTTGGCTACACCTTC
TRBJ2-3 TRBV5-6 TRBD2 13 few CASSTGLADTQYF TGTGCCAGCAGCACCGGACTAGCAGATACGCAGTATTTT
TRBJ1-1 TRBV6-5 NA 16 NA CASSYLGSGGNTEAFF TGTGCCAGCAGTTACTTGGGTTCGGGAGGTAACACTGAAGCTTTCTTT
TRBJ2-5 TRBV5-4 NA 14 NA CASSLGAKQETQYF TGTGCCAGCAGCTTGGGGGCAAAGCAAGAGACCCAGTACTTC
TRBJ2-3 TRBV6-6 NA 14 few CASSDGLPTDTQYF TGTGCCAGCAGTGACGGACTACCCACAGATACGCAGTATTTT
TRBJ1-2 TRBV2 NA 13 once CASSRNREYGYTF TGTGCCAGCAGCCGGAACAGGGAGTATGGCTACACCTTC
TRBJ1-5 TRBV30 TRBD1 15 NA CAWSRVGQGFPPQHF TGTGCCTGGAGTCGGGTGGGACAGGGCTTTCCGCCCCAGCATTTT
TRBJ2-7 TRBV4-3 NA 15 few CASSPRHPSSYEQYF TGCGCCAGCAGTCCTCGACACCCGAGCTCCTACGAGCAGTACTTC
TRBJ1-1 TRBV15 TRBD1 17 NA CATSRPPDRALNTEAFF TGTGCCACCAGCAGGCCGCCGGACAGGGCTTTGAACACTGAAGCTTTCTTT
TRBJ1-1 TRBV19 TRBD1 15 once CASSVGTGRLTEAFF TGTGCCAGTAGTGTCGGGACAGGGAGGTTGACTGAAGCTTTCTTT
TRBJ1-2 TRBV11-2 NA 15 NA CASSLLDRTDYGYTF TGTGCCAGCAGCCTGCTGGACCGGACAGACTATGGCTACACCTTC
TRBJ2-5 TRBV5-1 NA 14 NA CASSLGGKTVTQYF TGCGCCAGCAGCTTGGGCGGGAAGACAGTGACCCAGTACTTC
TRBJ1-2 TRBV6-5 NA 14 once CASSEREMRSRYTF TGTGCCAGCAGTGAAAGGGAGATGAGGAGTCGCTACACCTTC
TRBJ2-5 TRBV7-3 NA 13 NA CASSSGYQETQYF TGTGCCAGCAGCTCCGGGTATCAAGAGACCCAGTACTTC
TRBJ1-5 TRBV5-8 NA 15 NA CASRPTASRNQPQHF TGTGCCAGCAGACCGACAGCCTCCCGCAATCAGCCCCAGCATTTT
TRBJ2-3 TRBV9 NA 15 NA CASSAALGFTDTQYF TGTGCCAGCAGTGCGGCCTTAGGATTCACAGATACGCAGTATTTT
TRBJ1-5 TRBV6-1 NA 14 NA CASGEPGGIQPQHF TGTGCCAGCGGCGAGCCTGGGGGGATTCAGCCCCAGCATTTT
TRBJ1-2 TRBV28 NA 16 few CASTPLGSAGDYGYTF TGTGCCAGCACGCCTCTAGGAAGCGCAGGGGACTATGGCTACACCTTC
TRBJ1-5 TRBV19 TRBD1 14 NA CASRTGGDNQPQHF TGTGCCAGTAGGACAGGGGGCGACAATCAGCCCCAGCATTTT
TRBJ1-5 TRBV29-1 NA 12 NA CSVGSRGQPQHF TGCAGCGTTGGATCGAGAGGGCAGCCCCAGCATTTT
TRBJ2-7 TRBV2 TRBD2 15 NA CASSDLAGPLYEQYF TGTGCCAGCAGTGATTTAGCGGGGCCTCTCTACGAGCAGTACTTC
TRBJ1-1 TRBV7-6 TRBD1 16 NA CASSFDRGRLNTEAFF TGTGCCAGCAGCTTTGACAGGGGGCGCTTGAACACTGAAGCTTTCTTT
TRBJ2-5 TRBV5-1 NA 15 NA CASSLQDRIEETQYF TGCGCCAGCAGCTTGCAGGACAGAATAGAGGAGACCCAGTACTTC